One T cell receptor beta chain is described in this entry. The sample is drawn from a study of OX40 agonist ivuxolimab in advanced cancers. The J segment lost 2 bases and the V segment lost 0 bases, leaving 5 bases of the junction unmatched. Germline V lookup: CDR1 SGDLS, CDR2 YYNGEE. The CDR3 consists of 15 residues. Measured with immunoSEQ multiplex PCR; TCRdb has only the in-frame clones, and not every one. The sample lists just under 100,000 clones, roughly 94% occurring once. This chain uses TRBV9 with TRBJ2-7; 7 bases fit TRBD2. The material sequenced was CD4+ or CD8+ T cells sorted from blood, taken in a trial of the OX40 agonist ivuxolimab. This receptor was obtained from an adult with an advanced solid tumor such as melanoma, head and neck, liver or kidney cancer. The CDR3 bases are TGTGCCAGCAGCGTAGATCCTAGCGGCCCCTACGAGCAGTACTTC. Translation gives CASSVDPSGPYEQYF.